This T cell receptor (beta chain) was sequenced in a study of cytomegalovirus exposure and HLA in healthy donors. Study results and limitations: Rarity characterized most TCR sequences, yet some public TCRs appeared in many donors.

PCR primers comprised 60 Vbeta and 13 Jbeta primers. Here immunoSEQ multiplex PCR was the method, and the copy in TCRdb shows in-frame clones only, minus some. This sample has approximately 92,000 clones, with 77% found just once. Comments on this clone: Its antigen is unknown.

The TCR comes from a man in his forties or fifties in good health and CMV-seropositive. Sequencing was performed on PBMCs.

The CDR3 DNA is TGTGCCAGCAGTCATACTAGCGGGGGACAAGAGACCCAGTACTTC. It is translated as CASSHTSGGQETQYF. This chain joins TRBV28 and TRBJ2-5, with 11 positions matching TRBD2. After removal of 5 bases from V and 2 bases from J, the junction contained 4 bases not matched to a gene. CDR3 length: 15 amino acids. CDR1 MDHEN and CDR2 SYDVKM come from the germline V gene.